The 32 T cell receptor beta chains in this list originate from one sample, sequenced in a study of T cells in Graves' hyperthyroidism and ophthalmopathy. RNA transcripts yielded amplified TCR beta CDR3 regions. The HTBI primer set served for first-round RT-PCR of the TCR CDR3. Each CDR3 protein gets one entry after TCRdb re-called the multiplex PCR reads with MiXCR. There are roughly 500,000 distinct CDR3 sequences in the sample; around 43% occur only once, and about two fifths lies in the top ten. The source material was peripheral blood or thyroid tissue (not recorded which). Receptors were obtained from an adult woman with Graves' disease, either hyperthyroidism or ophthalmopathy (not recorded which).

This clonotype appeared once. This chain's CDR3 is CASSIRGLGTEAFF. The CDR3 nucleotides are TGTGCCAGTAGTATACGCGGGCTGGGCACTGAAGCTTTCTTT. The rearrangement uses TRBV19 and TRBJ1-1; no reliable D call. The CDR3 runs to 14 residues. CDR1 LNHDA and CDR2 SQIVND come from the germline V gene (reference sequence). Trimming pared 2 bases from V and 4 bases from J, leaving 11 bases between.

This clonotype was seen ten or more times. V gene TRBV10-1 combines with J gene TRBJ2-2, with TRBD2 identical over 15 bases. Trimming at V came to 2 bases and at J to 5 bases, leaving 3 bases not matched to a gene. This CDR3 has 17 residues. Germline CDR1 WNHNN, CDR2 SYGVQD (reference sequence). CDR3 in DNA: TGCGCCAGCAGTGAGCCGGGACTAGCGGGAGGAACCGGGGAGCTGTTTTTT. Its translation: CASSEPGLAGGTGELFF.

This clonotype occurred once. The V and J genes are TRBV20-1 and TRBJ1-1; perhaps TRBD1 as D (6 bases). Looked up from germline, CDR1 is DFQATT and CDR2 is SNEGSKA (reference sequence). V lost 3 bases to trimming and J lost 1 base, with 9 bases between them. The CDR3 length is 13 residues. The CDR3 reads CSASAGENTEAFF. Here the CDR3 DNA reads TGCAGTGCTAGCGCAGGGGAGAACACTGAAGCTTTCTTT.

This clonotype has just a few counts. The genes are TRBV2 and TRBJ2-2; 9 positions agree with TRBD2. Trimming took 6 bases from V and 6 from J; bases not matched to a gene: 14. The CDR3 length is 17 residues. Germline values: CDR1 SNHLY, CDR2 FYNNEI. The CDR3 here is CASSAVVSGSLAGELFF. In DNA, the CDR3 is TGTGCCAGCAGCGCTGTGGTTAGCGGGAGTCTTGCCGGGGAGCTGTTTTTT. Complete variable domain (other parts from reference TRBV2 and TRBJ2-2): EPEVTQTPSHQVTQMGQEVILRCVPISNHLYFYWYRQILGQKVEFLVSFYNNEISEKSEIFDDQFSVERPDGSNFTLKIRSTKLEDSAMYFCASSAVVSGSLAGELFFGEGSRLTVL.

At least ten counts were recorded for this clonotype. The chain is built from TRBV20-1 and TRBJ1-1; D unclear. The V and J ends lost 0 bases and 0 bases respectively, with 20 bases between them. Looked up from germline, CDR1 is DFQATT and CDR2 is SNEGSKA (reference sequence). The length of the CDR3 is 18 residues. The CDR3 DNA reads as TGCAGTGCTAGAGATGAAGGTGACGCAGCGCGCATGAACACTGAAGCTTTCTTT. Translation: CSARDEGDAARMNTEAFF.

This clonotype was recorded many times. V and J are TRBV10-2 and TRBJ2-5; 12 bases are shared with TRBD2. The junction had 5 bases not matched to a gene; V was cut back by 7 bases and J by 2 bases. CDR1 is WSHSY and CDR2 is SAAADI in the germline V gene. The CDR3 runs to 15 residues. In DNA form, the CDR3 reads TGCGCCAGCAACCTAGGACTAGCGGGACAAGAGACCCAGTACTTC. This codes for CASNLGLAGQETQYF.

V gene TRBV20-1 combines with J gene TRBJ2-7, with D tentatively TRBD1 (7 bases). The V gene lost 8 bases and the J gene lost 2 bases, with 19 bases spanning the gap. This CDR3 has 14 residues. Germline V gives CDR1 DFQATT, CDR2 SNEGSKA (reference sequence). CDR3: CSFQSGRGAYEQYF. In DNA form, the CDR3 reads TGCAGTTTCCAGTCGGGCAGGGGGGCCTACGAGCAGTACTTC.

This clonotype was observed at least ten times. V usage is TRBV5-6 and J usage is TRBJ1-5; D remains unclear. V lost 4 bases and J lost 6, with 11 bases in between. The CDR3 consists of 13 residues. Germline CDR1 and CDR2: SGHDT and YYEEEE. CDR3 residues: CASSEGFTQPQHF. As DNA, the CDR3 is TGTGCCAGCAGCGAGGGTTTTACTCAGCCCCAGCATTTT. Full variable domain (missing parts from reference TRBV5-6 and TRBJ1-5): DAGVTQSPTHLIKTRGQQVTLRCSPKSGHDTVSWYQQALGQGPQFIFQYYEEEERQRGNFPDRFSGHQFPNYSSELNVNALLLGDSALYLCASSEGFTQPQHFGDGTRLSIL.

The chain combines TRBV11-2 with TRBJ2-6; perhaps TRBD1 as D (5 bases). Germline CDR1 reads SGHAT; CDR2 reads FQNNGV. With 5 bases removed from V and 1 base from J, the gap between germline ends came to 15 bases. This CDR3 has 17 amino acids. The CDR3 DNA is TGTGCCAGCAGCCCAGAGCTGACAGCTTCTGGGGCCAACGTCCTGACTTTC. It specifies CASSPELTASGANVLTF. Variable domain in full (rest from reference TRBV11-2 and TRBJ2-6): EAGVAQSPRYKIIEKRQSVAFWCNPISGHATLYWYQQILGQGPKLLIQFQNNGVVDDSQLPKDRFSAERLKGVDSTLKIQPAKLEDSAVYLCASSPELTASGANVLTFGAGSRLTVL.

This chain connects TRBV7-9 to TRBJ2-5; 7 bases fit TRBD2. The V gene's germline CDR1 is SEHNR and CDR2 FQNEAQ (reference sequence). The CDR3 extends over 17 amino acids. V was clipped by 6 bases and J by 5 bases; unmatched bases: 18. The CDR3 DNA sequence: TGTGCCAGCAGTGCTCCCCGAGGACTAGACCACGGGGAGACCCAGTACTTC. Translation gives CASSAPRGLDHGETQYF.

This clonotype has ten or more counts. CDR3 residues: CASSYSWGQPLGYTF. The CDR3 nucleotides are TGTGCCAGCAGTTACTCTTGGGGACAGCCTCTTGGCTACACCTTC. The V and J genes are TRBV6-5 and TRBJ1-2; 7 bases agree with TRBD1. CDR1 is MNHEY and CDR2 is SVGAGI in the germline V gene. The CDR3 has 15 residues. With V trimmed by 0 bases and J by 7 bases, 8 bases remained unmatched.

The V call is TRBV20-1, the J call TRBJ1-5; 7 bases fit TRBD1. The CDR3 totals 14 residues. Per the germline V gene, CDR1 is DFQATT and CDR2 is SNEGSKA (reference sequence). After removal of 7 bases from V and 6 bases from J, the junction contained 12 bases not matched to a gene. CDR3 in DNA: TGCAGTGTCCCGGGACAGTTAGGGACTCAGCCCCAGCATTTT. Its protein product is CSVPGQLGTQPQHF.

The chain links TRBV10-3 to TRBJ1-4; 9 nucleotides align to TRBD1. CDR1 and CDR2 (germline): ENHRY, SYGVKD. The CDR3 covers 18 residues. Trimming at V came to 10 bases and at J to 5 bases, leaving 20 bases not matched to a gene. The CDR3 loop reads CASSYSGQGMKTNEKLFF. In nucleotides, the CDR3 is TGTGCCAGCAGCTATTCTGGACAGGGGATGAAGACCAATGAAAAACTGTTTTTT.

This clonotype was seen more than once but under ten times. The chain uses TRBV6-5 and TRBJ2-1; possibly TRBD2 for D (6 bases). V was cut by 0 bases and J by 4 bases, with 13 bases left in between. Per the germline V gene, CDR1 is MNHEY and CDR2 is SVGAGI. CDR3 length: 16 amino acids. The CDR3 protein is CASSYSDGSGYNEQFF. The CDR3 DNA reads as TGTGCCAGCAGTTACTCGGACGGGAGTGGGTACAATGAGCAGTTCTTC.

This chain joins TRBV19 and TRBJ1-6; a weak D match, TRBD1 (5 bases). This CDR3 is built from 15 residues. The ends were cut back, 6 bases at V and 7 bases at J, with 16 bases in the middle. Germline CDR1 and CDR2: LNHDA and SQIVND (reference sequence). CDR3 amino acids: CASRTSGVTNSPLHF. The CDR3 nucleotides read TGTGCCAGTAGAACCTCGGGGGTCACCAATTCACCCCTCCACTTT. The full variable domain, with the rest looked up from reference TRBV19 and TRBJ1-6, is DGGITQSPKYLFRKEGQNVTLSCEQNLNHDAMYWYRQDPGQGLRLIYYSQIVNDFQKGDIAEGYSVSREKKESFPLTVTSAQKNPTAFYLCASRTSGVTNSPLHFGNGTRLTVT.

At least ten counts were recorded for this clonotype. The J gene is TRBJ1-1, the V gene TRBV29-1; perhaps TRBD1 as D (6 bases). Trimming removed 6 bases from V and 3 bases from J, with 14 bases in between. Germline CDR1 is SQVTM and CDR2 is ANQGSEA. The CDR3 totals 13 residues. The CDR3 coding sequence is TGCAGCGTGGTGTGGACAGCGGACACTGAAGCTTTCTTT. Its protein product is CSVVWTADTEAFF.

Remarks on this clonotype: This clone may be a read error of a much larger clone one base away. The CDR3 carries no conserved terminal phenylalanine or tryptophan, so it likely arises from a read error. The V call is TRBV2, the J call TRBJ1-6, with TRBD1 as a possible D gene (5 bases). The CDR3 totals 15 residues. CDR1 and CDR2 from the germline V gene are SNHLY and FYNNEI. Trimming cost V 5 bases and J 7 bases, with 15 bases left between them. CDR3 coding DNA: TGTGCCAGCAGTACCGGACATGCTACAAATTCACCCCTCCACCTT. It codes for CASSTGHATNSPLHL.

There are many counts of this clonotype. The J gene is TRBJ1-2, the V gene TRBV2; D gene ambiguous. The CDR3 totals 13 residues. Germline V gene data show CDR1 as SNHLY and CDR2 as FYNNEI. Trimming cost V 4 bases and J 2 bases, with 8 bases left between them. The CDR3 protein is CASSGKINYGYTF. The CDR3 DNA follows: TGTGCCAGCAGTGGGAAAATAAACTATGGCTACACCTTC.

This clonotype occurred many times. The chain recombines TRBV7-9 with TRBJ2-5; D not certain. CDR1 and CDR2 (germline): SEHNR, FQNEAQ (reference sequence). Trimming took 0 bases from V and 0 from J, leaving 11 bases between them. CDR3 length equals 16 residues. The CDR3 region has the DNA TGTGCCAGCAGCTTAGCTTTGTCGCAGTACCAAGAGACCCAGTACTTC. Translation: CASSLALSQYQETQYF.

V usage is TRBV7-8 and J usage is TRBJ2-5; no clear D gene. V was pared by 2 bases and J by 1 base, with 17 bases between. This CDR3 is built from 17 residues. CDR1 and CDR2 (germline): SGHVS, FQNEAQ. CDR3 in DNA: TGTGCCAGCAGCTTAAGCCCAGTGGCAGCCGCCCAAGAGACCCAGTACTTC. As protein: CASSLSPVAAAQETQYF.

Written as DNA, the CDR3 is TGCAGCGTTGACACAGGGTTCAGCGAGCAGTACTTC. This sequence encodes CSVDTGFSEQYF. This chain links TRBV29-1 with TRBJ2-7; D is possibly TRBD1 (6 bases). The CDR3 has 12 amino acids. Germline V CDR1 and CDR2: SQVTM, ANQGSEA. Deletions cut 3 bases from V and 6 bases from J, with 12 bases between.

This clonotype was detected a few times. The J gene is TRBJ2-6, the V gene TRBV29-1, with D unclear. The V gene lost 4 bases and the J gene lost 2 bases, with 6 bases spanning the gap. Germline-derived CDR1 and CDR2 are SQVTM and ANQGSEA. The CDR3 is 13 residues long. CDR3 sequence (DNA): TGCAGCGTTGCCTCGGCTGGGGCCAACGTCCTGACTTTC. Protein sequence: CSVASAGANVLTF.

As DNA, the CDR3 is TGTGCCAGCAGCCAACCACGGGGAGGTGGGAGTGCCACCGGGGAGCTGTTTTTT. Translating gives CASSQPRGGGSATGELFF. This chain joins TRBV9 and TRBJ2-2; weak D call: TRBD2 (6 bases). V was shortened by 4 bases and J by 4 bases, with 23 bases between the two germline ends. This CDR3 region has 18 residues. Germline values: CDR1 SGDLS, CDR2 YYNGEE.

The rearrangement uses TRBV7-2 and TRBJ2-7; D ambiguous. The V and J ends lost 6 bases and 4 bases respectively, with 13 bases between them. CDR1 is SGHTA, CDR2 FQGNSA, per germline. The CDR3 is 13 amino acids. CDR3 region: CASRLSALYEQYF. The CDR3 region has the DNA TGTGCCAGCAGGTTATCCGCCCTGTACGAGCAGTACTTC.

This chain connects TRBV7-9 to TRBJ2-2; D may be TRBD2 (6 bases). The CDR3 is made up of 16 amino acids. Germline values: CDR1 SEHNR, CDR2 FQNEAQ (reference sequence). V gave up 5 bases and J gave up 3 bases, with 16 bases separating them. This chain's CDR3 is CASSLPRGRYTGELFF. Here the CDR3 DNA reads TGTGCCAGCAGCCTCCCCCGAGGGAGGTACACCGGGGAGCTGTTTTTT.

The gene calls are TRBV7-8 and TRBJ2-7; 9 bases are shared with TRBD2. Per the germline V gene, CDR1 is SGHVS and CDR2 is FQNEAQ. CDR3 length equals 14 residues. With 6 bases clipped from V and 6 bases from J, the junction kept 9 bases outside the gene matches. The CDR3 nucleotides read TGTGCCAGCAGTCCCGGGACTAGCTTCACCGAGCAGTACTTC. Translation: CASSPGTSFTEQYF.

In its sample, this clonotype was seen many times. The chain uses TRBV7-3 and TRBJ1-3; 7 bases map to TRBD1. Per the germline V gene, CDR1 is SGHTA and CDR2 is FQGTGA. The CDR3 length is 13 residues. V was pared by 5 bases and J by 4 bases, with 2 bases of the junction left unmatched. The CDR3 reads CASSGDSGNTIYF. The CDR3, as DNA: TGTGCCAGCAGCGGGGACAGCGGAAACACCATATATTTT. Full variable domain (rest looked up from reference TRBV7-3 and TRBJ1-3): GAGVSQTPSNKVTEKGKYVELRCDPISGHTALYWYRQSLGQGPEFLIYFQGTGAADDSGLPNDRFFAVRPEGSVSTLKIQRTERGDSAVYLCASSGDSGNTIYFGEGSWLTVV.

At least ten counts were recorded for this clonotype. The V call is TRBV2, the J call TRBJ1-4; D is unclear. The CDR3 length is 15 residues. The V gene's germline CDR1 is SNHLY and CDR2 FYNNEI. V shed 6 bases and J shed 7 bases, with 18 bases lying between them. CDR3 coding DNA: TGTGCCAGCAGGGAGCCTCGGGCGCGGGGTGAAAAACTGTTTTTT. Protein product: CASREPRARGEKLFF.

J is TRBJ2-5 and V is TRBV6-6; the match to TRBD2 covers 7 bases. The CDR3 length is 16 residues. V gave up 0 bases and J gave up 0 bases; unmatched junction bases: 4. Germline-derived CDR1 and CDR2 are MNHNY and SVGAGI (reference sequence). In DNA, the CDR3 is TGTGCCAGCAGTTACTCGCCGGGGGGATACCAAGAGACCCAGTACTTC. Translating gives CASSYSPGGYQETQYF.

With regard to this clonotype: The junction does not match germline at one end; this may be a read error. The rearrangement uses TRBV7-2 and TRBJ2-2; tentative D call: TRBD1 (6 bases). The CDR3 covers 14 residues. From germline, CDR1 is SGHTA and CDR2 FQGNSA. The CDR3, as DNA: TGTGCCAGCAGCTTCACAGGGAACACCGGGGAGCTGTCTTGG. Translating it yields CASSFTGNTGELSW. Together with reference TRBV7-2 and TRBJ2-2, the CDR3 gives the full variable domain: GAGVSQSPSNKVTEKGKDVELRCDPISGHTALYWYRQSLGQGLEFLIYFQGNSAPDKSGLPSDRFSAERTGGSVSTLTIQRTQQEDSAVYLCASSFTGNTGELSWGEGSRLTVL.

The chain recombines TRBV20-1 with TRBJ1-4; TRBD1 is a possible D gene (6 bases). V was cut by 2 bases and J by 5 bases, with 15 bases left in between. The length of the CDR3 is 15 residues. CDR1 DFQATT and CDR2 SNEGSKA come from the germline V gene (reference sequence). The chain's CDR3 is CSARQGPPGNEKLFF. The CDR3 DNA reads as TGCAGTGCTAGACAGGGGCCTCCGGGGAATGAAAAACTGTTTTTT.

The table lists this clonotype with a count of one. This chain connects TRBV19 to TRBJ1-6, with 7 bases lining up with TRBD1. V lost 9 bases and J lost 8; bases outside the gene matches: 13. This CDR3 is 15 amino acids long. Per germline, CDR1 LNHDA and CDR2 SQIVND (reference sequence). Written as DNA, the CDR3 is TGTGCCAGCCAAGACCGGGACAGCCCTTATTCACCCCTCCACTTT. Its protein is CASQDRDSPYSPLHF.